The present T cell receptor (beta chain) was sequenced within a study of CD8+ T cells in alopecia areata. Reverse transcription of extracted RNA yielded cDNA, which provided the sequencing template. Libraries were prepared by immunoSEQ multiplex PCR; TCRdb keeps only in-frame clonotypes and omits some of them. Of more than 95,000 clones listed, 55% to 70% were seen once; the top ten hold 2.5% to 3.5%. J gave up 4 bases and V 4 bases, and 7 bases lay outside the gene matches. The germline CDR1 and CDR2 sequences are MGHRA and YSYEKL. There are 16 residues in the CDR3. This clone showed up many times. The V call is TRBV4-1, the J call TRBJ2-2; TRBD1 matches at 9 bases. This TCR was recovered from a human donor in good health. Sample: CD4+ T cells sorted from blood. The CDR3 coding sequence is TGCGCCAGCAGCCTGGGACAGGGAGTTGCCACCGGGGAGCTGTTTTTT. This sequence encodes CASSLGQGVATGELFF.